The 10 T cell receptor beta chains given below trace back to one sample, sequenced in a study of cytomegalovirus exposure and HLA in healthy donors. The PCR had 60 Vbeta and 13 Jbeta primers. Only in-frame clones appear in the TCRdb table, and some are missing; sequencing was by immunoSEQ multiplex PCR. Among about 200,000 clones listed, less than 85% were seen once. Specimen: PBMCs. These receptors all come from a girl between 5 and 17 years old in good health and CMV-seropositive.

The chain links TRBV5-1 to TRBJ1-2; 12 bases fit TRBD1. The CDR3 covers 15 residues. CDR1 is SGHRS and CDR2 is YFSETQ in the germline V gene. V lost 1 base, J lost 6 bases, and 4 bases stayed unmatched. The CDR3 bases are TGCGCCAGCAGCTTGCAGGGACAGGGGGCTGATGGCTACACCTTC. It is translated as CASSLQGQGADGYTF.

This clone showed up just a few times. The chain carries TRBV2 and TRBJ2-5; 7 nucleotides align to TRBD2. The CDR3 loop spans 16 amino acids. With 6 bases clipped from V and 2 bases from J, the junction kept 12 bases outside the gene matches. Germline V CDR1 and CDR2: SNHLY, FYNNEI. CDR3 bases: TGTGCCAGCAGGGGAAGCGTTGCGGGACTACAAGAGACCCAGTACTTC. As protein: CASRGSVAGLQETQYF.

This clone occurred a few times. The chain carries TRBV5-1 and TRBJ2-5; 9 bases agree with TRBD2. Trimming removed 0 bases from V and 3 bases from J; junction bases left unmatched: 9. Germline CDR1 is SGHRS and CDR2 is YFSETQ. This CDR3 spans 17 amino acids. For the CDR3, the DNA is TGCGCCAGCAGCTTGGCCGTATGGGAGCGGGGGGAAGAGACCCAGTACTTC. Translated: CASSLAVWERGEETQYF.

The rearrangement joins TRBV9 to TRBJ2-7; 9 bases are shared with TRBD2. CDR3 length: 14 amino acids. The V gene end was trimmed by 0 bases and the J gene end by 6 bases; junction bases not matched to a gene: 4. Germline CDR1 SGDLS, CDR2 YYNGEE. CDR3 in amino acids: CASSVDLAGIEQYF. The CDR3 region has the DNA TGTGCCAGCAGCGTAGACCTAGCGGGGATCGAGCAGTACTTC.

This rearrangement joins TRBV5-4 to TRBJ2-2; TRBD2 aligns across 13 bases. The CDR3 is made up of 17 amino acids. CDR1 and CDR2 from the germline V gene are SGHNT and YYREEE (reference sequence). V trimming: 1 base; J trimming: 4 bases; junction bases outside the gene matches: 4. Here the CDR3 reads CASSLTSGGAVTGELFF. CDR3 in DNA: TGTGCCAGCAGCTTGACTAGCGGGGGGGCGGTCACCGGGGAGCTGTTTTTT.

The chain carries TRBV18 and TRBJ2-7, with D perhaps matching TRBD1 (6 bases). Trimming removed 2 bases at V and 0 bases at J, with 11 bases between. CDR1 and CDR2 from the germline V gene are KGHSH and LQKENI. CDR3 size: 15 residues. DNA for the CDR3: TGTGCCAGCTCACCAATAGGGGACAACTCCTACGAGCAGTACTTC. It codes for CASSPIGDNSYEQYF. The full variable domain, with the rest looked up from reference TRBV18 and TRBJ2-7, is NAGVMQNPRHLVRRRGQEARLRCSPMKGHSHVYWYRQLPEEGLKFMVYLQKENIIDESGMPKERFSAEFPKEGPSILRIQQVVRGDSAAYFCASSPIGDNSYEQYFGPGTRLTVT.

The chain employs TRBV28 and TRBJ1-6; 9 bases match TRBD1. This CDR3 spans 13 amino acids. Germline V gene lookup returns CDR1 MDHEN and CDR2 SYDVKM. Unmatched junction bases numbered 2, after V lost 6 bases and J lost 8 bases. CDR3 bases: TGTGCCAGCAGGCGGGACAGGGATTCACCCCTCCACTTT. Its protein product is CASRRDRDSPLHF.

This sequence joins TRBV5-1 and TRBJ2-5, with D tentatively TRBD1 (6 bases). The V and J ends lost 0 bases and 3 bases respectively, with 12 bases between them. CDR1 is SGHRS and CDR2 is YFSETQ in the germline V gene. This CDR3 is built from 15 residues. This CDR3 reads CASSLGTVGKETQYF. The CDR3 region has the DNA TGCGCCAGCAGCTTGGGGACAGTAGGAAAAGAGACCCAGTACTTC.

The chain joins TRBV13 to TRBJ2-7; no firm D call. The CDR3 extends over 15 amino acids. CDR1 and CDR2 from the germline V gene are PRHDT and FYEKMQ (reference sequence). V lost 3 bases to trimming and J lost 1 base, with 13 bases between them. CDR3 sequence (DNA): TGTGCCAGCAGCTTCAACGGCGGCGCATCCTACGAGCAGTACTTC. As protein: CASSFNGGASYEQYF.

This clone was found a few times. The junction shows a germline mismatch at one end, possibly a read error. The CDR3 DNA reads TGCGCCAGCAGCGGAGCGGGGGGGTACAATGAGCAGTTCTTC. Encoded protein: CASSGAGGYNEQFF. J is TRBJ2-1 and V is TRBV7-2, with 10 bases aligning to TRBD2. The CDR3 contains 14 residues. Germline values: CDR1 SGHTA, CDR2 FQGNSA.